Shown below are 14 T cell receptor beta chains from a single sample sequenced in a study of blood T cell repertoires in COVID-19. Libraries were prepared by immunoSEQ multiplex PCR; TCRdb keeps only in-frame clonotypes and omits some of them. The table shows some 290,000 clones, with less than 90% occurring only once. Sequencing input: peripheral blood. The source of these receptors is a woman aged 30 to 39 with COVID-19, enrolled during active disease.

The rearrangement links TRBV2 to TRBJ1-2; 7 nucleotides line up with TRBD1. The V gene end was trimmed by 7 bases and the J gene end by 4 bases; junction bases not matched to a gene: 12. Germline V CDR1 and CDR2: SNHLY, FYNNEI. This CDR3 is 15 amino acids long. This CDR3 reads CASTNPGQWSYGYTF. CDR3 nucleotide sequence: TGTGCCAGCACCAACCCGGGACAGTGGAGCTATGGCTACACCTTC. Combining the CDR3 with reference TRBV2 and TRBJ1-2 gives the whole variable domain EPEVTQTPSHQVTQMGQEVILRCVPISNHLYFYWYRQILGQKVEFLVSFYNNEISEKSEIFDDQFSVERPDGSNFTLKIRSTKLEDSAMYFCASTNPGQWSYGYTFGSGTRLTVV.

V is TRBV4-1 and J is TRBJ1-3, with 12 bases lining up with TRBD1. This CDR3 has 17 residues. The J segment lost 0 bases and the V segment lost 4 bases, leaving 4 bases of the junction unmatched. Germline V gives CDR1 MGHRA, CDR2 YSYEKL. The CDR3 region is CASSPGTGGFSGNTIYF. The CDR3 nucleotides read TGCGCCAGCAGCCCAGGGACAGGGGGCTTCTCTGGAAACACCATATATTTT.

This CDR3 is CASSQNGRYEQYF. CDR3 nucleotide sequence: TGCGCCAGCAGTCAAAACGGGAGGTATGAGCAGTACTTC. This chain connects TRBV23-1 to TRBJ2-7, with 7 bases fitting TRBD2. TRBV23-1 is an open reading frame whose function is uncertain. This CDR3 contains 13 residues. V lost 2 bases, J lost 7 bases, and 5 bases stayed unmatched.

The gene calls are TRBV5-6 and TRBJ2-7; no reliable D call. V lost 5 bases and J lost 3, with 12 bases in between. The CDR3 has 13 residues. Germline V gene data show CDR1 as SGHDT and CDR2 as YYEEEE. CDR3 sequence (DNA): TGTGCCAGCAGTCCAGGATACAACTACGAGCAGTACTTC. It is translated as CASSPGYNYEQYF.

The chain links TRBV4-1 to TRBJ2-7; TRBD1 agrees at 9 bases. With V trimmed by 4 bases and J by 3 bases, 7 bases remained unmatched. Germline values: CDR1 MGHRA, CDR2 YSYEKL. CDR3 length: 15 residues. Written as DNA, the CDR3 is TGCGCCAGCAGCCGCTCGACAGGGGGTGGCTACGAGCAGTACTTC. Translated: CASSRSTGGGYEQYF.

This chain links TRBV7-9 with TRBJ2-3; 8 bases are a match to TRBD2. Germline lookup yields CDR1 SEHNR and CDR2 FQNEAQ (reference sequence). The trim removed 0 bases at V and 3 bases at J, leaving 8 bases unmatched. CDR3 length: 17 residues. The CDR3, as DNA: TGTGCCAGCAGCTTAGCCAGCGGGGGCCTGGCTACAGATACGCAGTATTTT. Encoded protein: CASSLASGGLATDTQYF.

The CDR3 region has the DNA TGTGCCAGCACCCGCAATGTAGATGAAAAACTGTTTTTT. Its protein product is CASTRNVDEKLFF. The chain carries TRBV2 and TRBJ1-4; D is unresolved. The germline V gene encodes CDR1 SNHLY and CDR2 FYNNEI. V was cut by 7 bases and J by 6 bases, with 12 bases left in between. CDR3 size: 13 residues. The full variable domain, its missing parts supplied by reference TRBV2 and TRBJ1-4, is EPEVTQTPSHQVTQMGQEVILRCVPISNHLYFYWYRQILGQKVEFLVSFYNNEISEKSEIFDDQFSVERPDGSNFTLKIRSTKLEDSAMYFCASTRNVDEKLFFGSGTQLSVL.

V is TRBV7-9 and J is TRBJ2-7; 7 positions match TRBD1. This CDR3 spans 16 amino acids. CDR1 is SEHNR and CDR2 is FQNEAQ in the germline V gene (reference sequence). V lost 0 bases to trimming and J lost 4 bases; unmatched junction nucleotides: 9. The CDR3 reads CASSLAVGDRAYEQYF. As DNA, the CDR3 is TGTGCCAGCAGCTTAGCGGTGGGCGACAGGGCTTACGAGCAGTACTTC. Variable domain in full (rest from reference TRBV7-9 and TRBJ2-7): DTGVSQNPRHKITKRGQNVTFRCDPISEHNRLYWYRQTLGQGPEFLTYFQNEAQLEKSRLLSDRFSAERPKGSFSTLEIQRTEQGDSAMYLCASSLAVGDRAYEQYFGPGTRLTVT.

The rearrangement links TRBV7-9 to TRBJ2-7; 9 nucleotides line up with TRBD1. From germline, CDR1 is SEHNR and CDR2 FQNEAQ (reference sequence). Germline trimming cut 5 bases from V and 2 bases from J; bases unmatched to any gene: 7. The CDR3 has 15 amino acids. The CDR3 DNA reads TGTGCCAGCAGCCGACGGGACAGGGCCCCCTACGAGCAGTACTTC. It translates to CASSRRDRAPYEQYF.

The rearrangement uses TRBV7-9 and TRBJ1-3; D unresolved. The CDR3 sequence is 16 residues long. Germline V gene sequence: CDR1 SEHNR, CDR2 FQNEAQ (reference sequence). Between the trimmed V and J ends, which lost 5 bases and 0 bases, there was a span of 14 bases. The CDR3, as DNA: TGTGCCAGCAGCACCAATTGGGAGGTCTCTGGAAACACCATATATTTT. It is translated as CASSTNWEVSGNTIYF. The full variable domain, in which reference TRBV7-9 and TRBJ1-3 provide the parts outside the CDR3, is DTGVSQNPRHKITKRGQNVTFRCDPISEHNRLYWYRQTLGQGPEFLTYFQNEAQLEKSRLLSDRFSAERPKGSFSTLEIQRTEQGDSAMYLCASSTNWEVSGNTIYFGEGSWLTVV.

The rearrangement links TRBV6-5 to TRBJ2-7; TRBD1 might be the D (6 bases). The CDR3 is 15 amino acids. CDR1 is MNHEY and CDR2 is SVGAGI in the germline V gene. Trimming pared 5 bases from V and 5 bases from J, leaving 19 bases between. This chain's CDR3 is CASSRRQAGFNEQYF. In DNA form, the CDR3 reads TGTGCCAGCAGTCGGCGACAGGCCGGTTTCAACGAGCAGTACTTC.

This clone was counted a few times. The chain combines TRBV7-8 with TRBJ2-6; 9 bases are a match to TRBD1. In germline, CDR1 is SGHVS, CDR2 FQNEAQ. CDR3 length: 18 amino acids. Unmatched junction bases numbered 8, after V lost 1 base and J lost 4 bases. As DNA, the CDR3 is TGTGCCAGCAGCTTAGAGGGGACAGGGTCATGGGGGGCCAACGTCCTGACTTTC. This gives the protein CASSLEGTGSWGANVLTF.

This rearrangement joins TRBV7-6 to TRBJ1-6, with unresolved D. V dropped 2 bases and J dropped 4 bases, with 18 bases sitting between them. This CDR3 has 18 residues. The germline V gene has CDR1 SGHVS and CDR2 FNYEAQ. CDR3 loop: CASSLIKTSGIYNSPLHF. CDR3 bases: TGTGCCAGCAGCTTAATCAAGACGTCAGGAATATATAATTCACCCCTCCACTTT. The whole variable domain, filled in from reference TRBV7-6 and TRBJ1-6, reads GAGVSQSPRYKVTKRGQDVALRCDPISGHVSLYWYRQALGQGPEFLTYFNYEAQQDKSGLPNDRFSAERPEGSISTLTIQRTEQRDSAMYRCASSLIKTSGIYNSPLHFGNGTRLTVT.

The CDR3 nucleotides are TGTGCCAGCAGTTTGGGACACACTGGAAACACCATATATTTT. Residues: CASSLGHTGNTIYF. This chain joins TRBV6-6 and TRBJ1-3; tentatively, D is TRBD1 (6 bases). The CDR3 sequence is 14 residues long. The germline V gene has CDR1 MNHNY and CDR2 SVGAGI (reference sequence). V lost 4 bases, J lost 2 bases, and 9 bases lay in between.